These T cell receptor beta chains were read from a single sample in a study of blood T cell repertoires in COVID-19. TCRdb's copy holds only in-frame clones and misses some; the assay was immunoSEQ multiplex PCR. The top ten clones hold roughly 18% of a sample with 55,000 to 75,000 clones, 80% of them seen once. The material sequenced was peripheral blood. These receptors originate from a man between 65 and 85 years old who had recovered from COVID-19. Each CDR3 is given with its conserved first and last residue. Fields, in order: D gene, V gene, clone size, J gene, CDR3 protein, CDR3 DNA. D genes are given only for firm matches. Some rows mark clone size as missing; the rest say once, few, many or name a class of expanded clone.

TRBD1,TRBV16,.,TRBJ2-7,CASSPKEGQGGYEQYF,TGTGCCAGCAGCCCAAAAGAGGGACAGGGCGGATACGAGCAGTACTTC
.,TRBV3-1/TRBV3-2,.,TRBJ1-3,CASSRDLRNTIYF,TGTGCCAGCAGCCGCGACCTCAGGAACACCATATATTTT
TRBD1,TRBV5-1,.,TRBJ2-7,CASSLGVDRVTYEQYF,TGCGCCAGCAGCTTGGGGGTTGACAGGGTAACCTACGAGCAGTACTTC
.,TRBV11-3,.,TRBJ2-1,CASKASGNEQFF,TGTGCCAGCAAGGCGTCGGGGAATGAGCAGTTCTTC
.,TRBV19,.,TRBJ2-7,CASSIRWGSSYEQYF,TGTGCCAGTAGTATACGGTGGGGCAGCTCCTACGAGCAGTACTTC
.,TRBV27,.,TRBJ1-4,CASSSERRANEKLFF,TGTGCCAGCAGTTCAGAGCGCCGGGCTAATGAAAAACTGTTTTTT
.,TRBV11-2,.,TRBJ2-1,CASSLSTGWNEQFF,TGTGCCAGCAGCTTGAGTACAGGGTGGAATGAGCAGTTCTTC
TRBD1,TRBV28,.,TRBJ1-5,CASSLGQINQPQHF,TGTGCCAGCAGTTTGGGACAGATCAATCAGCCCCAGCATTTT
.,TRBV29-1,few,TRBJ2-7,CSVEGGLAYEQYF,TGCAGCGTTGAGGGGGGGCTGGCCTACGAGCAGTACTTC
.,TRBV18,.,TRBJ2-5,CASSPQGMAETQYF,TGTGCCAGCTCACCCCAGGGGATGGCGGAGACCCAGTACTTC
.,TRBV7-2,.,TRBJ2-5,CASIRGPQVETQYF,TGTGCCAGCATCAGGGGTCCCCAAGTCGAGACCCAGTACTTC
TRBD1,TRBV11-3,.,TRBJ2-1,CASSIDRGINEQFF,TGTGCCAGCAGCATTGACAGGGGGATCAATGAGCAGTTCTTC
.,TRBV2,.,TRBJ2-2,CASSGQTNTGELFF,TGTGCCAGCAGTGGCCAGACGAACACCGGGGAGCTGTTTTTT
TRBD1,TRBV10-3,.,TRBJ1-1,CAISEQGDKNTEAFF,TGTGCCATCAGTGAGCAGGGGGACAAAAACACTGAAGCTTTCTTT
.,TRBV2,.,TRBJ2-7,CASGSRQSYEQYF,TGTGCCAGCGGGTCCAGGCAGTCCTACGAGCAGTACTTC
.,TRBV9,.,TRBJ1-5,CASSVDPTQPQHF,TGTGCCAGCAGCGTAGACCCTACTCAGCCCCAGCATTTT
.,TRBV6-5,.,TRBJ2-2,CASSRDSTGELFF,TGTGCCAGCAGTCGAGACAGCACCGGGGAGCTGTTTTTT
TRBD2,TRBV3-1/TRBV3-2,.,TRBJ2-1,CASSQDSPSGVTKNEQFF,TGTGCCAGCAGCCAAGACTCTCCTAGCGGGGTGACGAAGAATGAGCAGTTCTTC
.,TRBV24-1,.,TRBJ1-1,CATSDTGTNTEAFF,TGTGCCACCAGTGACACCGGGACAAACACTGAAGCTTTCTTT
.,TRBV5-1,.,TRBJ2-2,CASSPGIVADAGELFF,TGCGCCAGCAGCCCGGGGATTGTGGCTGACGCCGGGGAGCTGTTTTTT
.,TRBV12-1,.,TRBJ1-2,CASRGAGRGRRGYTF,TGTGCCAGCAGAGGAGCGGGTAGGGGGCGCCGAGGCTACACCTTC
.,TRBV5-6,many,TRBJ1-2,CASSLAMGLPRYGYTF,TGTGCCAGCAGCTTGGCCATGGGACTCCCACGCTATGGCTACACCTTC
TRBD2,TRBV20-1,.,TRBJ2-3,CSASPGGLTDTQYF,TGCAGTGCTAGTCCGGGGGGGCTCACAGATACGCAGTATTTT
.,TRBV10-3,few,TRBJ1-6,CAMKNLHNSPLHF,TGTGCCATGAAGAACTTACATAATTCACCCCTCCACTTT
TRBD1,TRBV6-2/TRBV6-3,.,TRBJ1-1,CASSPRYRGNTEAFF,TGTGCCAGCAGCCCACGCTACAGGGGTAACACTGAAGCTTTCTTT
.,TRBV13,.,TRBJ2-1,CASRPRWERQEQFF,TGTGCCAGCAGGCCCAGATGGGAAAGACAGGAGCAGTTCTTC
TRBD2,TRBV29-1,.,TRBJ2-1,CSVQRGSSYNEQFF,TGCAGCGTTCAGCGGGGGAGCTCCTACAATGAGCAGTTCTTC
.,TRBV28,many,TRBJ1-2,CASSERDTARHGYTF,TGTGCCAGCAGTGAGCGGGACACCGCTAGGCATGGCTACACCTTC
.,TRBV30,once,TRBJ1-4,CAWRGIGTNEKLFF,TGTGCCTGGAGGGGTATCGGGACTAATGAAAAACTGTTTTTT
TRBD1,TRBV28,.,TRBJ1-2,CASSTRQGNYGYTF,TGTGCCAGCAGTACCCGACAGGGCAACTATGGCTACACCTTC
TRBD1,TRBV10-3,once,TRBJ1-5,CAIPGTDSNQPQHF,TGTGCCATCCCGGGGACAGATAGCAATCAGCCCCAGCATTTT
TRBD1,TRBV6-5,.,TRBJ1-5,CASSRGQGGSQPQHF,TGTGCCAGCAGTCGAGGACAGGGTGGATCTCAGCCCCAGCATTTT
.,TRBV6-5,few,TRBJ1-2,CASKLGVFGGYTF,TGTGCCAGCAAGCTCGGGGTCTTTGGAGGCTACACCTTC
TRBD2,TRBV6-1,.,TRBJ2-3,CASSEAERGGMVVDTQYF,TGTGCCAGCAGTGAAGCAGAGCGGGGGGGGATGGTTGTAGATACGCAGTATTTT
.,TRBV25-1,once,TRBJ2-3,CASKGGVNTDTQYF,TGTGCCAGCAAAGGAGGGGTAAACACAGATACGCAGTATTTT
.,TRBV28,.,TRBJ1-2,CASSLYRSPLVNYGYTF,TGTGCCAGCAGTTTATACCGATCTCCCCTAGTTAACTATGGCTACACCTTC
TRBD2,TRBV7-3,.,TRBJ2-1,CASSFWPPPPNSGGQYNEQFF,TGTGCCAGCAGCTTTTGGCCCCCTCCTCCCAATAGCGGGGGGCAGTACAATGAGCAGTTCTTC
.,TRBV10-2,once,TRBJ1-4,CASSPSEKLFF,TGCGCCAGCAGTCCCAGTGAAAAACTGTTTTTT
TRBD1,TRBV5-4,.,TRBJ1-6,CASSGGTGGNNSPLHF,TGTGCCAGCAGCGGGGGGACAGGGGGTAATAATTCACCCCTCCACTTT
.,TRBV16,.,TRBJ1-5,CASSQSGARGQPQHF,TGTGCCAGCAGCCAATCAGGGGCCAGGGGTCAGCCCCAGCATTTT
.,TRBV10-2,.,TRBJ1-5,CASSETAGYGGNQPQHF,TGCGCCAGCAGTGAGACGGCAGGGTATGGTGGCAATCAGCCCCAGCATTTT
TRBD1,TRBV6-2/TRBV6-3,.,TRBJ1-1,CASSSGQMNTEAFF,TGTGCCAGCAGTTCGGGACAGATGAACACTGAAGCTTTCTTT